This TCR beta chain was captured in a study of blood T cell repertoires in COVID-19. Study information: Samples representing acute and convalescent COVID-19 were sourced from the United States, Italy and Spain. The analysed material was cDNA or gDNA that came from T cells, B-cell-depleted T cells, or PBMCs.

In the study's own analysis: It was from reference gene primer amplification that nucleated cell counts were estimated. Sequencing used immunoSEQ multiplex PCR; TCRdb keeps in-frame clones, though not all of them. The V and J calls and clone size come from that table; D and trimming were worked out from the DNA. Of about 81,000 clones listed, approximately 91% were seen once; the top ten hold 7% to 8%. From germline, CDR1 is KGHSH and CDR2 LQKENI. This CDR3 has 14 amino acids. V dropped 3 bases and J dropped 0 bases, with 8 bases sitting between them. The sample consisted of peripheral blood. The TCR originated in a man in his sixties or seventies with acute or convalescent COVID-19. The chain employs TRBV18 and TRBJ1-1, with D unresolved. CDR3 sequence: CASSPQVLNTEAFF. The CDR3 nucleotides read TGTGCCAGCTCACCGCAGGTACTGAACACTGAAGCTTTCTTT.